This T cell receptor (beta chain) was observed in a study of CD8 T cells in ankylosing spondylitis. TCRdb redid the calling of the 5' RACE reads with MiXCR, one entry per CDR3 protein. The table has 350,000 or so distinct CDR3 sequences, roughly 15% seen once. A remark on this clonotype: Its specificity is unknown.

There are 14 residues in the CDR3. With V trimmed by 7 bases and J by 9 bases, 7 bases remained unmatched. Study findings and constraints: Disease-associated clones were CD8+ and fairly uncommon in peripheral blood. Disease-associated clones were reportedly significantly overrepresented in matched ankylosing spondylitis synovial fluid. What appeared characteristic of ankylosing spondylitis blood was a TCR beta motif of under 10 highly homologous variants.

The genes are TRBV12-3 or TRBV12-4 and TRBJ2-1, with 12 bases aligning to TRBD2. The sample comprised blood, either unsorted or a sorted T cell fraction (not recorded which). This clonotype was sampled from a male donor with ankylosing spondylitis or in good health (not recorded which). The DNA of the CDR3 is TGTGCCAGCACCGTAGGACTAGCGGGAACTGAGCAGTTCTTC. Translation gives CASTVGLAGTEQFF.